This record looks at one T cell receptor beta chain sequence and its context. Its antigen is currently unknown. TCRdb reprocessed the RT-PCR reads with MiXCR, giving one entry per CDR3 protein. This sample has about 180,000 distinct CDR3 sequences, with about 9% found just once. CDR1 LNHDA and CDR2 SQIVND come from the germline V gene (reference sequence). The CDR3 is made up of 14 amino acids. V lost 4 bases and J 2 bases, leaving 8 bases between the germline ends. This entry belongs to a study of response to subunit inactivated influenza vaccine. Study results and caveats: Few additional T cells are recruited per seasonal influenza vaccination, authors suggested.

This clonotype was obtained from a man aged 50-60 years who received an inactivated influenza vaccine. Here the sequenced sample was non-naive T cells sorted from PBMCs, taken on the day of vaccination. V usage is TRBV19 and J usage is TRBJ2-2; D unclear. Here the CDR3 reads CASSNPHNTGELFF. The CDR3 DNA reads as TGTGCCAGTAGTAACCCTCATAACACCGGGGAGCTGTTTTTT.